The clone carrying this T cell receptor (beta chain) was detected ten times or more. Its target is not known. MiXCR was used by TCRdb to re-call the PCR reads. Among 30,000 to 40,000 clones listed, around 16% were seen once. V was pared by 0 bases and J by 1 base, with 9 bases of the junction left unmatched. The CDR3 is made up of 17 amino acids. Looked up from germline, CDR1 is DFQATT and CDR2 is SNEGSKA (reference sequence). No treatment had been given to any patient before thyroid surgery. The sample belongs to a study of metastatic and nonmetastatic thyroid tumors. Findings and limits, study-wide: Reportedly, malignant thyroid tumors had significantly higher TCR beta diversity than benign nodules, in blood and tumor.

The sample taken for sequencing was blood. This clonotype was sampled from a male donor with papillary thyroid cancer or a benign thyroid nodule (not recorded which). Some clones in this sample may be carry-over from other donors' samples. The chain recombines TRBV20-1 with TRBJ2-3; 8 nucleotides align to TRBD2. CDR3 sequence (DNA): TGCAGTGCTAGAGATTCCCGTCTAGCGGGTCGCACAGATACGCAGTATTTT. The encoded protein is CSARDSRLAGRTDTQYF.